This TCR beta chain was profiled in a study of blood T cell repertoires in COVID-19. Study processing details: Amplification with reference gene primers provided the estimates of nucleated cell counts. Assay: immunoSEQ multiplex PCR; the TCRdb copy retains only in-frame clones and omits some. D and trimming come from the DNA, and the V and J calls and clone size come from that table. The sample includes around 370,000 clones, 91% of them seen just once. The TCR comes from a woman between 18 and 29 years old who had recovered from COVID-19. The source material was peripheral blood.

In DNA form, the CDR3 reads TGCAGTGCTAGTCTGACTGCCGGCACAGATACGCAGTATTTT. Translating it yields CSASLTAGTDTQYF. The V call is TRBV20-1, the J call TRBJ2-3; D is uncertain. CDR1 DFQATT and CDR2 SNEGSKA come from the germline V gene (reference sequence). V lost 3 bases and J 1 base, leaving 11 bases between the germline ends. CDR3 length equals 14 residues.